Presented here are 27 T cell receptor beta chains from one specimen sequenced in a study of blood T cells in healthy people across ages. Together with a sample-barcoded 5' primer, a J-beta primer mix was included in a second PCR lasting roughly 6 to 12 cycles. Each CDR3 protein is one row after TCRdb ran MiXCR on the 5' RACE reads. This sample has approximately 810,000 distinct CDR3 sequences, with 25% to 30% found just once. Sample: blood. These receptors were taken from a woman older than 75 in good health.

The chain joins TRBV7-2 to TRBJ1-2; TRBD1 aligns across 7 bases. The CDR3 contains 15 residues. V lost 5 bases, J lost 2 bases, and 8 bases stayed unmatched. The germline gives CDR1 SGHTA, CDR2 FQGNSA. The CDR3 protein is CASSAYKQGNYGYTF. DNA for the CDR3: TGTGCCAGCAGCGCATACAAACAGGGGAACTATGGCTACACCTTC. Full variable domain (missing parts from reference TRBV7-2 and TRBJ1-2): GAGVSQSPSNKVTEKGKDVELRCDPISGHTALYWYRQSLGQGLEFLIYFQGNSAPDKSGLPSDRFSAERTGGSVSTLTIQRTQQEDSAVYLCASSAYKQGNYGYTFGSGTRLTVV.

The rearrangement links TRBV7-2 to TRBJ2-3, with D maybe TRBD2 (7 bases). The CDR3 totals 15 residues. V was pared by 4 bases and J by 6 bases, with 17 bases between. CDR1 SGHTA and CDR2 FQGNSA come from the germline V gene. The CDR3 reads CASSSTEGRGDTQYF. CDR3 DNA: TGTGCCAGCAGCTCAACGGAGGGGAGGGGGGATACGCAGTATTTT.

The chain has TRBV28 and TRBJ1-1; D is perhaps TRBD1 (5 bases). The germline CDR1 and CDR2 sequences are MDHEN and SYDVKM. Trimming took 8 bases from V and 4 from J, leaving 14 bases between them. The CDR3 covers 13 residues. The CDR3 here is CASLHPGGTEAFF. For the CDR3, the DNA is TGTGCCAGCCTACACCCGGGGGGCACTGAAGCTTTCTTT.

This clonotype showed up many times. The chain employs TRBV20-1 and TRBJ2-7; D is unclear. CDR3 size: 14 residues. Germline V gene sequence: CDR1 DFQATT, CDR2 SNEGSKA (reference sequence). V was cut by 5 bases and J by 7 bases, with 21 bases left in between. CDR3 amino acids: CSAYVIGKNQEQYF. In DNA form, the CDR3 reads TGCAGTGCTTACGTTATAGGGAAAAACCAAGAGCAGTACTTC.

CDR3 region: CASSPWGPPTGNEQYF. CDR3 nucleotides: TGTGCCAGCAGTCCTTGGGGCCCCCCCACGGGAAATGAGCAGTACTTC. This rearrangement joins TRBV2 to TRBJ2-7, with D perhaps matching TRBD1 or TRBD2 (5 bases each). V lost 5 bases and J lost 7, with 24 bases in between. This CDR3 contains 16 residues. Germline CDR1 and CDR2: SNHLY and FYNNEI.

Turning to this clonotype: The junction and the germline gene differ at one end; a read error may be behind it. The chain uses TRBV6-2 or TRBV6-3 and TRBJ1-1; the D gene is possibly TRBD1 (5 bases). CDR3 length: 14 amino acids. The germline CDR1 and CDR2 sequences are MNHEY and SVGEGT. CDR3 in amino acids: CAGSYSAGRTEAFF. The CDR3 bases are TGTGCCGGCAGTTACTCGGCGGGGCGCACTGAAGCTTTCTTT.

This clonotype was observed at least ten times. For the CDR3, the DNA is TGCAGCGTCACGGGACTGAGCTACGAGCAGTACTTC. This sequence encodes CSVTGLSYEQYF. This rearrangement joins TRBV29-1 to TRBJ2-7; tentative D call: TRBD2 (6 bases). The CDR3 has 12 amino acids. The germline gives CDR1 SQVTM, CDR2 ANQGSEA. The V gene lost 6 bases and the J gene lost 3 bases, with 12 bases spanning the gap.

This chain connects TRBV7-7 to TRBJ2-5; a possible D gene is TRBD1 (6 bases). V was trimmed by 5 bases and J by 5 bases, leaving 12 bases between them. The CDR3 length is 13 residues. The germline V gene has CDR1 SSHAT and CDR2 FNYEAQ (reference sequence). As DNA, the CDR3 is TGTGCCAGCAGCCGTAACAGGGTTGAGACCCAGTACTTC. Protein product: CASSRNRVETQYF.

The chain employs TRBV10-1 and TRBJ2-1; D perhaps matches TRBD1 (5 bases). Looked up from germline, CDR1 is WNHNN and CDR2 is SYGVQD (reference sequence). V was trimmed by 2 bases and J by 3 bases, leaving 11 bases between them. The CDR3 spans 15 residues. CDR3 nucleotides: TGCGCCAGCAGTGAGAGTAGGGGCATCTACAATGAGCAGTTCTTC. Protein sequence: CASSESRGIYNEQFF.

There are many counts of this clonotype. The CDR3, as DNA: TGTGCCAGCAGTTACTCAGCTGACGAGACCCAGTACTTC. Translation: CASSYSADETQYF. The rearrangement uses TRBV6-5 and TRBJ2-5; no definite D call. Germline CDR1 reads MNHEY; CDR2 reads SVGAGI. With 0 bases removed from V and 5 bases from J, the gap between germline ends came to 7 bases. The CDR3 totals 13 residues.

The rearrangement uses TRBV7-6 and TRBJ2-1; D perhaps matches TRBD1 (6 bases). The germline V and J ends were trimmed by 3 bases and 7 bases, with 13 bases remaining between them. Germline V gives CDR1 SGHVS, CDR2 FNYEAQ. The CDR3 totals 14 residues. This CDR3 is CASSFLGAGNEQFF. CDR3 DNA sequence: TGTGCCAGCAGCTTCCTGGGGGCCGGGAATGAGCAGTTCTTC. The variable domain in full, with the rest retrieved from reference TRBV7-6 and TRBJ2-1, is GAGVSQSPRYKVTKRGQDVALRCDPISGHVSLYWYRQALGQGPEFLTYFNYEAQQDKSGLPNDRFSAERPEGSISTLTIQRTEQRDSAMYRCASSFLGAGNEQFFGPGTRLTVL.

This clonotype was found a few times. This chain's CDR3 is CASSLTARGGTEAFF. The DNA for the CDR3 is TGTGCCAGCAGTTTAACGGCCAGGGGAGGAACTGAAGCTTTCTTT. The chain links TRBV27 to TRBJ1-1; D is possibly TRBD1 (6 bases). The V end lost 2 bases, the J end lost 5 bases, and 15 bases lay between the germline ends. The CDR3 length is 15 residues. Germline V lookup: CDR1 MNHEY, CDR2 SMNVEV (reference sequence).

V is TRBV18 and J is TRBJ2-6, with 8 bases lining up with TRBD1. The germline gives CDR1 KGHSH, CDR2 LQKENI. The length of the CDR3 is 18 residues. J gave up 0 bases and V 0 bases, and 4 bases lay outside the gene matches. The CDR3, as DNA: TGTGCCAGCTCACCACCGGGACAGGCGTTCTCTGGGGCCAACGTCCTGACTTTC. It codes for CASSPPGQAFSGANVLTF.

This clonotype has a handful of counts. The chain recombines TRBV7-2 with TRBJ2-7; D is ambiguous. Trimming stripped 2 bases from V and 3 bases from J, with 8 bases between. CDR3 length equals 13 residues. Germline CDR1 SGHTA, CDR2 FQGNSA. The CDR3 region has the DNA TGTGCCAGCAGCTTATCGGCCGACTACGAGCAGTACTTC. This encodes CASSLSADYEQYF.

This clonotype has a count of ten or more. The chain joins TRBV20-1 to TRBJ2-1, with TRBD1 as a possible D gene (6 bases). V lost 5 bases, J lost 0 bases, and 17 bases lay in between. In germline, CDR1 is DFQATT, CDR2 SNEGSKA (reference sequence). This CDR3 contains 16 residues. The CDR3 loop is CSAVGALDSSYNEQFF. In DNA, the CDR3 is TGCAGTGCTGTGGGGGCCCTAGACAGCTCCTACAATGAGCAGTTCTTC.

As for this clonotype: A clone one base away is much larger, so this may be a read error. This chain uses TRBV7-2 with TRBJ1-2, with D tentatively TRBD1 (6 bases). The CDR3 sequence is 16 residues long. Germline CDR1 reads SGHTA; CDR2 reads FQGNSA. In DNA, the CDR3 is TGTGCCAGCAGCTTAGCGTTCCAGGGGATGTCGGATGGCTACATCTTC. It yields the protein CASSLAFQGMSDGYIF.

Comment on this clonotype: This could be a read error, since a much larger clone is one nucleotide away. The chain employs TRBV11-2 and TRBJ2-1, with D possibly TRBD2 on 5 matching bases. Germline CDR1 SGHAT, CDR2 FQNNGV. CDR3 length: 13 residues. V gave up 8 bases and J gave up 12 bases, with 20 bases separating them. For the CDR3, the DNA is TGTGCCAGCCGGGTTGGGAGTTCGGATGTGCAGTTCTTC. It encodes CASRVGSSDVQFF. Drawing the rest from reference TRBV11-2 and TRBJ2-1, the complete variable domain is EAGVAQSPRYKIIEKRQSVAFWCNPISGHATLYWYQQILGQGPKLLIQFQNNGVVDDSQLPKDRFSAERLKGVDSTLKIQPAKLEDSAVYLCASRVGSSDVQFFGPGTRLTVL.

As for this clonotype: A single base separates this from a much larger clone, so it may be a read error. The gene calls are TRBV5-1 and TRBJ2-1; D is perhaps TRBD2 (7 bases). The CDR3 consists of 13 residues. Trimming took 4 bases from V and 13 from J, leaving 18 bases between them. CDR1 is SGHRS, CDR2 YFSETQ, per germline. In DNA form, the CDR3 reads TGCGCCAGCAGCCCAAGGGAGGGGGAGACCCAGTTCTTC. Amino acid sequence: CASSPREGETQFF.

This clonotype was detected many times. The chain recombines TRBV12-3 or TRBV12-4 with TRBJ2-5, with D tentatively TRBD1 (6 bases). The V end was cut by 5 bases, the J end by 3 bases, with 10 bases between. The CDR3 runs 13 residues. The CDR3 bases are TGTGCCAGCAGTCAAAACAGGGAAGAGACCCAGTACTTC. It codes for CASSQNREETQYF.

This clonotype has ten or more counts. This chain joins TRBV6-6 and TRBJ1-5, with 8 bases lining up with TRBD1. This CDR3 spans 17 amino acids. The trim removed 6 bases at V and 2 bases at J, leaving 12 bases unmatched. The germline V gene encodes CDR1 MNHNY and CDR2 SVGAGI (reference sequence). The CDR3 region is CASSATQGELGNQPQHF. CDR3 DNA sequence: TGTGCCAGCAGCGCTACACAGGGGGAGTTGGGCAATCAGCCCCAGCATTTT.

A word on this clonotype: The junction does not match germline at one end; this may be a read error. The V call is TRBV6-1, the J call TRBJ2-1; no definite D call. This CDR3 has 11 amino acids. CDR1 is MNHNS and CDR2 is SASEGT in the germline V gene. DNA of the CDR3: TGTACCAGCAGTGCTTCCAATGAGCAGTTCTTC. Amino acids: CTSSASNEQFF.

This clonotype appeared many times. The CDR3 reads CASSSYRGGELFF. The DNA of the CDR3 is TGTGCCAGCAGCTCCTACAGGGGGGGGGAACTGTTTTTT. The chain is built from TRBV7-9 and TRBJ1-4; 8 nucleotides line up with TRBD1. The V gene end was trimmed by 4 bases and the J gene end by 12 bases; junction bases not matched to a gene: 7. Germline CDR1 reads SEHNR; CDR2 reads FQNEAQ (reference sequence). This CDR3 spans 13 amino acids.

The chain has TRBV20-1 and TRBJ1-4; TRBD1 matches at 10 bases. CDR3 length: 15 amino acids. The germline CDR1 and CDR2 sequences are DFQATT and SNEGSKA (reference sequence). Germline trimming cut 5 bases from V and 7 bases from J; bases unmatched to any gene: 10. The CDR3 loop is CSASHGTGESEKLFF. The CDR3 DNA reads as TGCAGTGCTTCGCACGGGACAGGGGAGAGTGAAAAACTGTTTTTT.

The chain employs TRBV27 and TRBJ1-4; 7 nucleotides agree with TRBD1. Germline V gives CDR1 MNHEY, CDR2 SMNVEV (reference sequence). This CDR3 contains 15 residues. V dropped 5 bases and J dropped 7; count of bases not matched to a gene: 10. The CDR3 DNA is TGTGCCAGCAGTAGAAAAACAGGGGTGGGTGAAAAACTGTTTTTT. This sequence encodes CASSRKTGVGEKLFF.

This clonotype was picked up many times. The CDR3: CSAEIQGARGYTF. In DNA, the CDR3 is TGCAGTGCGGAGATACAGGGGGCTAGGGGCTACACCTTC. The rearrangement links TRBV20-1 to TRBJ1-2, with TRBD1 matching over 9 bases. The CDR3 covers 13 residues. Germline V CDR1 and CDR2: DFQATT, SNEGSKA (reference sequence). After removal of 6 bases from V and 8 bases from J, the junction contained 10 bases not matched to a gene.

There are many counts of this clonotype. The gene calls are TRBV13 and TRBJ2-7, with D perhaps TRBD1 (7 bases). Trimming left V 4 bases short and J 6 bases short, with 25 bases between. Germline values: CDR1 PRHDT, CDR2 FYEKMQ (reference sequence). This CDR3 spans 17 amino acids. The CDR3 loop reads CASSSQAGQLLAGEQYF. The CDR3 DNA reads TGTGCCAGCAGCTCACAGGCGGGACAGCTTCTCGCGGGCGAGCAGTACTTC.

This clonotype was counted ten times or more. The chain uses TRBV29-1 and TRBJ2-3; TRBD2 aligns across 9 bases. Trimming at V came to 4 bases and at J to 4 bases, leaving 9 bases not matched to a gene. This CDR3 is built from 15 residues. The germline CDR1 and CDR2 sequences are SQVTM and ANQGSEA. The DNA for the CDR3 is TGCAGCGTTGCCATAGTAGCGGGGGTTCCAGATACGCAGTATTTT. This gives the protein CSVAIVAGVPDTQYF.